This T cell receptor beta chain was retrieved from a study of blood T cell repertoires in COVID-19. Study details: Both acute and convalescent COVID-19 samples were obtained from the United States, Italy and Spain. PBMCs, B-cell-depleted T cells, or T cells were the source of the cDNA or gDNA that made up the material.

The V end was cut by 5 bases, the J end by 6 bases, with 10 bases between. The CDR3 has 13 amino acids. The germline V gene encodes CDR1 SGHTA and CDR2 FQGNSA. The data were produced by immunoSEQ multiplex PCR, yet TCRdb's version contains in-frame clones alone and is incomplete. There are some 80,000 clones in the sample; around nine tenths occur only once, and roughly 4.5% lies in the top ten. The sequenced sample consisted of peripheral blood. The V call is TRBV7-2, the J call TRBJ2-2; tentative D call: TRBD2 (5 bases). The origin of this receptor is a man aged 50 or older with active or convalescent COVID-19. In nucleotides, the CDR3 is TGTGCCAGCAGCGCACTAGTCCCCGGGGAGCTGTTTTTT. It yields the protein CASSALVPGELFF. The full variable domain, completed using reference TRBV7-2 and TRBJ2-2, is GAGVSQSPSNKVTEKGKDVELRCDPISGHTALYWYRQSLGQGLEFLIYFQGNSAPDKSGLPSDRFSAERTGGSVSTLTIQRTQQEDSAVYLCASSALVPGELFFGEGSRLTVL.